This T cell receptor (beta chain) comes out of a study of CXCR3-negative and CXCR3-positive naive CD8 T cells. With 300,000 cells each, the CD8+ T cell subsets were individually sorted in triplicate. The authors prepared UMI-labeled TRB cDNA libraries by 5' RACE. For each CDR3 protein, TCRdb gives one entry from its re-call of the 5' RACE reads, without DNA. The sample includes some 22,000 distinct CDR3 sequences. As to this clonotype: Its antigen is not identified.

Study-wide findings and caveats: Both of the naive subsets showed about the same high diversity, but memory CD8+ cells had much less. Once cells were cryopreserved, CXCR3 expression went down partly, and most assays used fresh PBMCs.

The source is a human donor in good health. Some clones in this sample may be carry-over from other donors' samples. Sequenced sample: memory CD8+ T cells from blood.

The CDR3 here is CASSSGRGSDTQYF. V and J are TRBV7-9 and TRBJ2-3; TCRdb proposes TRBD1, but this gene call is untestable without DNA. CDR3 length: 14 amino acids. Germline CDR1 and CDR2: SEHNR and FQNEAQ (reference sequence).